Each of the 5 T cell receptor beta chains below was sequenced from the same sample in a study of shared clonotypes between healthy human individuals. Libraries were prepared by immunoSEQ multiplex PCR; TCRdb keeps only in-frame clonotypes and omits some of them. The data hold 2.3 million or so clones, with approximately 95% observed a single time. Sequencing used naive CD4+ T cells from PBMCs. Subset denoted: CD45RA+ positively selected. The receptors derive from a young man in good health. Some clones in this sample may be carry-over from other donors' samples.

The CDR3 nucleotides are TGTGCCAGCAGTTTTCGGACTAGCGGGGCTAGCACAGATACGCAGTATTTT. Translation: CASSFRTSGASTDTQYF. The chain joins TRBV28 to TRBJ2-3; 12 bases agree with TRBD2. This CDR3 spans 17 amino acids. Germline CDR1 MDHEN, CDR2 SYDVKM. J lost 0 bases, V lost 3 bases, and 4 bases had no gene match. Drawing the rest from reference TRBV28 and TRBJ2-3, the complete variable domain is DVKVTQSSRYLVKRTGEKVFLECVQDMDHENMFWYRQDPGLGLRLIYFSYDVKMKEKGDIPEGYSVSREKKERFSLILESASTNQTSMYLCASSFRTSGASTDTQYFGPGTRLTVL.

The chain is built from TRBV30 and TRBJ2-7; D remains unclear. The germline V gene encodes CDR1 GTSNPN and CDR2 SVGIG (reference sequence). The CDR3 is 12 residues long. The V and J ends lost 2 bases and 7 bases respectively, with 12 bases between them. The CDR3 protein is CAWSKGIGEQYF. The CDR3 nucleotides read TGTGCCTGGAGTAAAGGGATTGGGGAGCAGTACTTC.

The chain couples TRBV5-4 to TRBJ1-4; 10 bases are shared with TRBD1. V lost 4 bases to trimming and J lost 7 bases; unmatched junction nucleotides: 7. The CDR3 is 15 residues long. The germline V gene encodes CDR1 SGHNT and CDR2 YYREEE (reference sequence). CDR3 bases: TGTGCCAGCAGCACTTCGACAGGGGGCAGTGAAAAACTGTTTTTT. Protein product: CASSTSTGGSEKLFF. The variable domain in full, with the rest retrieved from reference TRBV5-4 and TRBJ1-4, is ETGVTQSPTHLIKTRGQQVTLRCSSQSGHNTVSWYQQALGQGPQFIFQYYREEENGRGNFPPRFSGLQFPNYSSELNVNALELDDSALYLCASSTSTGGSEKLFFGSGTQLSVL.

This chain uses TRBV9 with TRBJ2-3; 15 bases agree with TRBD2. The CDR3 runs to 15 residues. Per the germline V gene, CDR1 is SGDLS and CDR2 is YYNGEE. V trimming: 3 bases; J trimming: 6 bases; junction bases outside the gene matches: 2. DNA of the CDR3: TGTGCCAGCAGCGCAGGACTAGCGGGAGGGGATACGCAGTATTTT. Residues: CASSAGLAGGDTQYF.

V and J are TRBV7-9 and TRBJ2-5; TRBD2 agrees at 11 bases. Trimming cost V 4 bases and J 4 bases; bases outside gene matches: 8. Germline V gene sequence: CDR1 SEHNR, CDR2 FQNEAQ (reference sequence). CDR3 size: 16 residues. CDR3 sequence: CASSSRLAGLAETQYF. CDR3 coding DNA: TGTGCCAGCAGCTCTAGACTAGCGGGATTGGCAGAGACCCAGTACTTC.